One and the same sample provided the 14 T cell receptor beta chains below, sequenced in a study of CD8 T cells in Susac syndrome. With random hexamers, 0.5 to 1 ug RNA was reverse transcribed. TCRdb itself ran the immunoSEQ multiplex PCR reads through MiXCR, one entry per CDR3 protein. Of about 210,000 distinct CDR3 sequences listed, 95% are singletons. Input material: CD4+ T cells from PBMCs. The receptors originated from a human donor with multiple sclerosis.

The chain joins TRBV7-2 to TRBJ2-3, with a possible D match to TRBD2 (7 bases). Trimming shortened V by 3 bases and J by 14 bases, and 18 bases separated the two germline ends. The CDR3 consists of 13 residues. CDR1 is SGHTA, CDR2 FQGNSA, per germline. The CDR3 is CASSLRGILAPYF. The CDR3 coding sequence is TGTGCCAGCAGCTTGAGGGGGATACTAGCGCCGTATTTT.

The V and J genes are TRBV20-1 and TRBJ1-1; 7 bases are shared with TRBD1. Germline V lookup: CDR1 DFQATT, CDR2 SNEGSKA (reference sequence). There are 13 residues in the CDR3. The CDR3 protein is CSLFPLQGFGAFF. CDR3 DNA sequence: TGCAGCCTATTCCCCTTACAGGGGTTTGGGGCTTTCTTT.

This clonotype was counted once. This chain's CDR3 is CASSVVETYNEQFF. CDR3 coding DNA: TGTGCCAGCAGCGTAGTGGAGACCTACAATGAGCAGTTCTTC. The chain combines TRBV9 with TRBJ2-1; D is unclear. CDR3 size: 14 residues. V was trimmed by 0 bases and J by 2 bases, leaving 6 bases between them. The V gene's germline CDR1 is SGDLS and CDR2 YYNGEE.

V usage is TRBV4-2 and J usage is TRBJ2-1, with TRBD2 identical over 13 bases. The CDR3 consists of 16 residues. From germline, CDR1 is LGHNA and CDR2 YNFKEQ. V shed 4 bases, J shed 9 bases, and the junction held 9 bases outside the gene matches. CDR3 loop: CASSLRTSGSSVEQFF. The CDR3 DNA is TGTGCCAGCAGCCTAAGGACTAGCGGGAGCTCAGTTGAGCAGTTCTTC.

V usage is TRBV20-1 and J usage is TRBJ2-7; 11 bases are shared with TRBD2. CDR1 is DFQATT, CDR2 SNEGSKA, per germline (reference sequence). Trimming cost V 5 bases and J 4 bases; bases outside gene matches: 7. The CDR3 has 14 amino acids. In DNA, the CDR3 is TGCAGTGCTCCCCGGACTAGCGGGCGGTACGAGCAGTACTTC. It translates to CSAPRTSGRYEQYF.

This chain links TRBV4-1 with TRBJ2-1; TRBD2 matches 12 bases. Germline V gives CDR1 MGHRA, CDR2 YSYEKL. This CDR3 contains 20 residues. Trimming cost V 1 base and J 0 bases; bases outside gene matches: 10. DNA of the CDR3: TGCGCCAGCAGCCAAGTTCAGGGACTAGCGGGCTCCGGCTCCTACAATGAGCAGTTCTTC. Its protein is CASSQVQGLAGSGSYNEQFF.

The CDR3 DNA reads as TGTGCCAGCAACCCGCAGGGGGCTTCATGGCATGAGCAGTTCTTC. It yields the protein CASNPQGASWHEQFF. The V gene is TRBV28, the J gene TRBJ2-1; 8 positions match TRBD1. The V gene end was trimmed by 7 bases and the J gene end by 8 bases; junction bases not matched to a gene: 13. Germline CDR1 and CDR2: MDHEN and SYDVKM. The CDR3 covers 15 residues.

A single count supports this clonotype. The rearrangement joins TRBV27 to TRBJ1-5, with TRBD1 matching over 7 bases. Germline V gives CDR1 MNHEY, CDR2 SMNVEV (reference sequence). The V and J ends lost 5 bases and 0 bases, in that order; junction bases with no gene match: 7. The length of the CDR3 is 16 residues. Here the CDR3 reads CASSRDRLYSNQPQHF. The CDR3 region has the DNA TGTGCCAGCAGTCGGGACAGACTCTATAGCAATCAGCCCCAGCATTTT.

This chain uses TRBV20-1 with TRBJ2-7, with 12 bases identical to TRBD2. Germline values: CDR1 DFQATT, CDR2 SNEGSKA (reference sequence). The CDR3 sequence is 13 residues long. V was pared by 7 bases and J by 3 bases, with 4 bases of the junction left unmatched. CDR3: CSGTSGGSYEQYF. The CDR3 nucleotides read TGCAGTGGCACTAGCGGGGGGAGCTACGAGCAGTACTTC.

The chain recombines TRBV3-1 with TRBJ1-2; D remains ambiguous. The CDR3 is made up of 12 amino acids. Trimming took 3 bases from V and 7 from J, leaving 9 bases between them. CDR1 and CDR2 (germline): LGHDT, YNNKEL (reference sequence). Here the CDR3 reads CASSHPSGGYTF. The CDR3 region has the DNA TGTGCCAGCAGCCATCCGAGTGGTGGCTACACCTTC.

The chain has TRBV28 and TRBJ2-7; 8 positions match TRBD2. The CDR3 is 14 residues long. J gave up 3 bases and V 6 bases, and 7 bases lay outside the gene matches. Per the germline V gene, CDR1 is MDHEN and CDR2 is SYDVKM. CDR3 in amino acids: CASRGTGGRYEQYF. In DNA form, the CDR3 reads TGTGCCAGCAGGGGGACGGGAGGGCGCTACGAGCAGTACTTC.

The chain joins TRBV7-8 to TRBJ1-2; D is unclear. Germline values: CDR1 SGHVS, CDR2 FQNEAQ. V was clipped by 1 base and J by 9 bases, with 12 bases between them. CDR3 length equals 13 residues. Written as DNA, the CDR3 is TGTGCCAGCAGCTTAGTTCCCGGGGAGAGCTACACCTTC. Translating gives CASSLVPGESYTF.

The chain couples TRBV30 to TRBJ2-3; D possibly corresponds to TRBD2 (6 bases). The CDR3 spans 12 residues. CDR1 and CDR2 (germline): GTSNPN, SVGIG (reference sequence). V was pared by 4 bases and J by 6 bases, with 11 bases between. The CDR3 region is CAWKGLSDTQYF. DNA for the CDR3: TGTGCCTGGAAGGGACTGAGCGATACGCAGTATTTT. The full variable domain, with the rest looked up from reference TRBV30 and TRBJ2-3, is SQTIHQWPATLVQPVGSPLSLECTVEGTSNPNLYWYRQAAGRGLQLLFYSVGIGQISSEVPQNLSASRPQDRQFILSSKKLLLSDSGFYLCAWKGLSDTQYFGPGTRLTVL.

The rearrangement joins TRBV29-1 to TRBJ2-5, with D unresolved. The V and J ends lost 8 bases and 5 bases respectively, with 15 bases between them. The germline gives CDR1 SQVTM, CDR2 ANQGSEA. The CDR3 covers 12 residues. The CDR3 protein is CSTRSPGETQYF. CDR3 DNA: TGCAGCACCCGTTCTCCGGGTGAGACCCAGTACTTC.